This TCR beta chain appears in the sequencing data of a study of early T cells in non-severe SARS-CoV-2 infection. Germline assignment: CDR1 SEHNR and CDR2 FQNEAQ (reference sequence). This CDR3 comprises 16 residues. Between the trimmed V and J ends, which lost 5 bases and 0 bases, there was a span of 14 bases. This clonotype was counted at least ten times. TCRdb re-called the 5' RACE reads through MiXCR, storing one row per CDR3 protein. Among around 50,000 distinct CDR3 sequences, around 12% were seen once, and the ten largest hold roughly 3.1%. The sequenced sample consisted of whole blood. The rearrangement links TRBV7-9 to TRBJ2-4, with D uncertain. This sequence originates from an adult who was a healthcare worker with PCR-confirmed SARS-CoV-2 infection or an uninfected control (not recorded which). The CDR3 region is CASSAVGSLAKNIQYF. As DNA, the CDR3 is TGTGCCAGCAGCGCCGTGGGTTCCCTAGCCAAAAACATTCAGTACTTC.